The rows below give T cell receptor beta chains drawn from one sample of a study of molecular identifiers for immune sequencing clone quantification. TCRdb re-analysed the PCR reads in MiXCR, keeping a single row per CDR3 protein. The table records about 640,000 distinct CDR3 sequences, approximately 20% of them present only once. The sequenced material came from naive CD8+ T cells from blood, with Jurkat cell RNA spiked in. These receptors all come from a human donor in good health. Some libraries in this study had Jurkat cell RNA spiked in. Each CDR3 is given with its conserved first and last residue. D genes are given only for firm matches. Only some rows state a clone size, as once, few, many or a class for expanded clones.

V	J	size	D	length	CDR3	DNA
TRBV20-1	TRBJ2-2	few	NA	16	CSAREKGQVWTGELFF	TGCAGTGCTAGAGAGAAGGGGCAAGTATGGACCGGGGAGCTGTTTTTT
TRBV10-3	TRBJ2-7	NA	TRBD1	15	CAISGGGQGSYEQYF	TGTGCCATCAGTGGGGGGGGACAGGGGTCCTACGAGCAGTACTTC
TRBV11-2	TRBJ1-4	many	NA	14	CASSLEWGNEKLFF	TGTGCCAGCAGCTTAGAATGGGGTAATGAAAAACTGTTTTTT
TRBV7-6	TRBJ1-2	many	TRBD1	16	CASSSPGQGDYSGYTF	TGTGCCAGCAGCTCACCTGGACAGGGGGACTACAGTGGCTACACCTTC
TRBV5-4	TRBJ1-1	few	NA	15	CASSEESGLVAEAFF	TGTGCCAGCAGCGAGGAATCAGGGCTGGTGGCTGAAGCTTTCTTT
TRBV29-1	TRBJ2-7	many	NA	15	CSVDGLAGKNYEQYF	TGCAGCGTTGATGGGTTGGCAGGGAAGAACTACGAGCAGTACTTC
TRBV20-1	TRBJ2-7	many	NA	13	CSARYAGEYEQYF	TGCAGTGCTAGATATGCAGGCGAGTACGAGCAGTACTTC
TRBV28	TRBJ2-1	many	TRBD2	16	CASSLAAGGLYNEQFF	TGTGCCAGCAGTTTGGCGGCGGGAGGGCTGTACAATGAGCAGTTCTTC
TRBV4-1	TRBJ2-7	NA	NA	18	CASSQALGPHGTTNERYF	TGCGCCAGCAGCCAAGCTCTAGGCCCGCATGGGACAACGAACGAGCGGTACTTC
TRBV27	TRBJ2-2	NA	TRBD2	17	CASSLVGVAGATGGLFF	TGTGCCAGCAGTTTAGTGGGGGTAGCGGGAGCCACCGGGGGGCTGTTTTTT
TRBV7-9	TRBJ2-5	NA	TRBD2	15	CASSFGTGGEEAQYF	TGTGCCAGCAGCTTTGGGACGGGAGGTGAGGAGGCCCAGTACTTC
TRBV18	TRBJ2-7	NA	NA	16	CASSPPGLLAKDEQYF	TGTGCCAGCTCACCACCTGGGCTCCTAGCGAAGGACGAGCAGTACTTC
TRBV6-2/TRBV6-3	TRBJ2-3	many	NA	15	CASSYRDSLTDTQYF	TGTGCCAGCAGTTACCGGGACTCTCTCACAGATACGCAGTATTTT
TRBV12-3/TRBV12-4	TRBJ2-1	NA	TRBD2	17	CASSHSGLLSSYNEQFF	TGTGCCAGCAGCCACTCGGGACTACTGAGCTCCTACAATGAGCAGTTCTTC
TRBV24-1	TRBJ2-1	many	TRBD1	13	CATSDWDRDEQFF	TGTGCCACCAGTGACTGGGACAGGGATGAGCAGTTCTTC
TRBV27	TRBJ2-7	many	NA	14	CASSSGTRFDEQYF	TGTGCCAGCAGTTCCGGGACCCGATTCGACGAGCAGTACTTC
TRBV27	TRBJ1-1	many	NA	14	CASSGGPRGAEAFF	TGTGCCAGCAGCGGTGGGCCCAGAGGCGCTGAAGCTTTCTTT
TRBV15	TRBJ2-2	once	NA	15	CATRAGRDNTGELFF	TGTGCCACCAGGGCGGGCAGGGATAACACCGGGGAGCTGTTTTTT
TRBV5-6	TRBJ1-1	many	NA	12	CASSYTETEAFF	TGTGCCAGCAGCTACACTGAAACCGAAGCTTTCTTT
TRBV4-2	TRBJ2-3	few	NA	16	CASSQGHWGSTDTQYF	TGTGCCAGCAGCCAAGGCCATTGGGGGAGCACAGATACGCAGTATTTT
TRBV6-5	TRBJ2-2	NA	TRBD2	15	CASAELAGGTGELFF	TGTGCCAGCGCGGAGCTAGCGGGAGGCACCGGGGAGCTGTTTTTT
TRBV4-1	TRBJ2-3	NA	TRBD2	15	CASSQEPGGLDTQYF	TGCGCCAGCAGCCAAGAACCGGGGGGGCTAGATACGCAGTATTTT
TRBV12-5	TRBJ1-2	NA	NA	13	CASGPSGIYGYAF	TGTGCTAGTGGTCCCTCCGGAATCTATGGCTACGCCTTC
TRBV21-1	TRBJ1-1	many	NA	19	CASSRGQGEDIPRLAEAFF	TGTGCCAGCAGCAGAGGACAGGGGGAAGACATACCCCGACTAGCTGAAGCTTTCTTT
TRBV4-1	TRBJ2-5	NA	NA	14	CASSQGYGVGTQYF	TGCGCCAGCAGCCAAGGGTACGGAGTGGGCACCCAGTACTTC
TRBV6-2/TRBV6-3	TRBJ2-3	many	TRBD2	15	CASSRTSGIADTQYF	TGTGCCAGCAGTCGGACTAGCGGGATTGCAGATACGCAGTATTTT
TRBV28	TRBJ2-7	once	NA	12	CASSPYQCEQYF	TGTGCCAGCAGCCCATACCAATGCGAGCAGTACTTC
TRBV12-3/TRBV12-4	TRBJ2-1	NA	NA	17	CASSPLRQGLSYNEQFF	TGTGCCAGCAGTCCCCTCAGGCAGGGACTTTCCTACAATGAGCAGTTCTTC
TRBV11-3	TRBJ2-1	few	TRBD1	16	CASSLARTGNHNEQFF	TGTGCCAGCAGCTTAGCAAGGACAGGGAACCACAATGAGCAGTTCTTC
TRBV4-3	TRBJ2-7	NA	NA	14	CASGQGEGPYEQYF	TGCGCCAGCGGCCAAGGTGAGGGCCCATACGAGCAGTACTTC
TRBV7-9	TRBJ2-3	many	NA	13	CASSSGLVNTQYF	TGTGCCAGCAGCTCCGGCCTGGTCAATACGCAGTATTTT
TRBV24-1	TRBJ2-3	many	TRBD2	22	CATSDLSAPGLAGGPSADTQYF	TGTGCCACCAGTGATTTGTCGGCACCGGGACTAGCGGGAGGGCCATCGGCAGATACGCAGTATTTT
TRBV20-1	TRBJ2-7	many	NA	13	CSVWEASTDEQYF	TGCAGTGTGTGGGAGGCGTCAACGGACGAGCAGTACTTC
TRBV2	TRBJ1-4	NA	NA	15	CASSEPRRANEKLFF	TGTGCCAGCAGTGAACCGCGACGGGCAAATGAAAAACTGTTTTTT
TRBV20-1	TRBJ1-1	many	NA	13	CSARDRANTEAFF	TGCAGTGCTAGAGATCGGGCGAACACTGAAGCTTTCTTT
TRBV30	TRBJ1-5	many	NA	11	CAWSLDEPQHF	TGTGCCTGGAGTTTGGACGAGCCCCAGCATTTT